A single sample is the source of the 5 T cell receptor beta chains below, sequenced in a study of CD8 T cells in ankylosing spondylitis. General study points: Ankylosing spondylitis blood appeared to carry a characteristic TCR beta motif of several highly homologous variants.

Their recognized antigens are unknown. MiXCR, applied by TCRdb to the 5' RACE reads, yields one record per CDR3 protein. The data show around 890,000 distinct CDR3 sequences, about an eighth seen once. Source material: blood, either unsorted or a sorted T cell fraction (not recorded which). The receptors come from a male donor with ankylosing spondylitis.

This chain links TRBV7-2 with TRBJ1-2; 8 bases line up with TRBD1. Germline loops: CDR1 SGHTA, CDR2 FQGNSA. The length of the CDR3 is 13 residues. Trimming cost V 7 bases and J 7 bases; bases outside gene matches: 8. CDR3: CASTPQGGLGYTF. The CDR3 region has the DNA TGTGCCAGCACCCCACAGGGGGGCCTTGGCTACACCTTC.

This clonotype was detected a few times. The V and J genes are TRBV7-9 and TRBJ2-5; TRBD1 might be the D (5 bases). Per the germline V gene, CDR1 is SEHNR and CDR2 is FQNEAQ (reference sequence). The V end was cut by 1 base, the J end by 0 bases, with 12 bases between. The CDR3 has 16 residues. The CDR3: CASSLGSGLYQETQYF. In nucleotides, the CDR3 is TGTGCCAGCAGCTTAGGTTCAGGGCTGTACCAAGAGACCCAGTACTTC.

V usage is TRBV2 and J usage is TRBJ1-4, with 7 bases fitting TRBD1. V was clipped by 6 bases and J by 7 bases; unmatched bases: 11. The CDR3 runs 15 residues. Germline lookup yields CDR1 SNHLY and CDR2 FYNNEI. CDR3 sequence: CASSEGQRVGEKLFF. CDR3 in DNA: TGTGCCAGCAGCGAGGGACAGAGAGTAGGTGAAAAACTGTTTTTT.

The chain links TRBV20-1 to TRBJ2-3, with a weak D call TRBD1 (7 bases). In germline, CDR1 is DFQATT, CDR2 SNEGSKA (reference sequence). This CDR3 contains 13 residues. The V and J ends lost 3 bases and 5 bases respectively, with 12 bases between them. CDR3 bases: TGCAGTGCTAGCAGGGGGGAACGAGATACGCAGTATTTT. Translated, it gives CSASRGERDTQYF.

J is TRBJ2-3 and V is TRBV6-1, with 8 bases matching TRBD1. With 5 bases clipped from V and 0 bases from J, the junction kept 4 bases outside the gene matches. The CDR3 totals 15 residues. The germline V gene encodes CDR1 MNHNS and CDR2 SASEGT. The CDR3 region has the DNA TGTGCCAGCAGTCAGACAGGGGTCAGCACAGATACGCAGTATTTT. Translation gives CASSQTGVSTDTQYF.